This TCR beta chain was observed in a study of blood T cells in healthy people across ages. There are a few counts of this clonotype. Antigen unknown. Alongside a J-beta primer mix, a sample-barcoded 5' primer served in a second PCR lasting 7 to 11 cycles. TCRdb re-called the 5' RACE reads with MiXCR, one entry per CDR3 protein. The sample contains 540,000 or so distinct CDR3 sequences, around 24% of which appear only once. This CDR3 region has 15 residues. Points from the study as a whole: While age rose, TCR beta diversity per million T cells dropped in a roughly linear way.

This sample also appeared in a second study, on T cells of mothers and their children. From that study: Thymic selection molds TCR recombination products alike in related and unrelated pairs.

The receptor was isolated from a boy younger than 18 in good health. The sample taken for sequencing was blood. The chain uses TRBV21-1 and TRBJ2-7; the table's D call TRBD2 went unverified against the DNA. TRBV21-1 has pseudogene status. The CDR3 region has the DNA TGTGCCAGCAGCAAAGGACTAGCGGACTCCTACGAGCAGTACTTC. Its protein product is CASSKGLADSYEQYF.